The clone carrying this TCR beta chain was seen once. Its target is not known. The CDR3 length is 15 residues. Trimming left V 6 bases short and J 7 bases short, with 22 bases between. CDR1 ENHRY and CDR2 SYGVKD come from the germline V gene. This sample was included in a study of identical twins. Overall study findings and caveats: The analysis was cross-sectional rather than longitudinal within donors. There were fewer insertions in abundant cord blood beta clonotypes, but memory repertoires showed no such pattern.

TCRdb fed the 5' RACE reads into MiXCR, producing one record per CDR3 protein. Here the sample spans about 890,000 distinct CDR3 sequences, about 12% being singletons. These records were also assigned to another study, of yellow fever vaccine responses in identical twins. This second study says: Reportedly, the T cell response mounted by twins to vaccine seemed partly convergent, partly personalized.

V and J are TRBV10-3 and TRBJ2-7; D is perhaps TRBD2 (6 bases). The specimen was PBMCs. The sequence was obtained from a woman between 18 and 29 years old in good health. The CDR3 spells CAIRAPLADAGEQYF. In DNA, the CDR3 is TGTGCCATCAGGGCCCCTCTGGCCGACGCGGGGGAGCAGTACTTC.